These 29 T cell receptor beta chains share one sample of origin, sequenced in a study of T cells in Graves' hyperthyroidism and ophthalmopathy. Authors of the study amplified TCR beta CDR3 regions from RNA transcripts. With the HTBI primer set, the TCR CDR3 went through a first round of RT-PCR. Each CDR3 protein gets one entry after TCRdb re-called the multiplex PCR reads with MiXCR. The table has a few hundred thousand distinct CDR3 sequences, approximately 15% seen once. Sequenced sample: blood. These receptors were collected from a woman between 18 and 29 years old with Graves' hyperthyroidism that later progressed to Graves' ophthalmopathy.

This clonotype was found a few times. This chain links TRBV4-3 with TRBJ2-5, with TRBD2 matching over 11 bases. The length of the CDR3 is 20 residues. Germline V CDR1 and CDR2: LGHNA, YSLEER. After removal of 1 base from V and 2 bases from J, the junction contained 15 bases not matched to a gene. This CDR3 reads CASSQVPARLAGGTQETQYF. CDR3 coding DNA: TGCGCCAGCAGCCAAGTACCTGCGAGGCTAGCGGGAGGAACACAAGAGACCCAGTACTTC.

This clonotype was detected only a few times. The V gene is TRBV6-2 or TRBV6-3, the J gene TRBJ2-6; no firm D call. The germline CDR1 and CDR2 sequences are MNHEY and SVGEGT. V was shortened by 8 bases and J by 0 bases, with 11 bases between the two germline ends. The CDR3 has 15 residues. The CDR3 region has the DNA TGTGCCAGCTCTGGGCTAGGCTCTGGGGCCAACGTCCTGACTTTC. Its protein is CASSGLGSGANVLTF.

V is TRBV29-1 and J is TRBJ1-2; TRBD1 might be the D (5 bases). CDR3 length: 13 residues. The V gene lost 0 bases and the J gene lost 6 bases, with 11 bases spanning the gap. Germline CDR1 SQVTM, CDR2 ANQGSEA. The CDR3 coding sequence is TGCAGCGTTGAAGAAGGGGCGGGGAATGGCTACACCTTC. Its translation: CSVEEGAGNGYTF.

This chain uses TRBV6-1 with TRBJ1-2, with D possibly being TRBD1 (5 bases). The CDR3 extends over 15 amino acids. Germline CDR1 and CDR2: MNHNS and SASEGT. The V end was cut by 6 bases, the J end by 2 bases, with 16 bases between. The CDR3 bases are TGTGCCAGCAGCCCCTGGGGACGGTCCAACTATGGCTACACCTTC. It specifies CASSPWGRSNYGYTF.

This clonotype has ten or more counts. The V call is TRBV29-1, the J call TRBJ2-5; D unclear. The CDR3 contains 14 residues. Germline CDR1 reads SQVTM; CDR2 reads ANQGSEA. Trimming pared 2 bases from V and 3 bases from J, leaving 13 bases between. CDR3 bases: TGCAGCGTTGAAACTCAGGTCACAGAAGAGACCCAGTACTTC. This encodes CSVETQVTEETQYF.

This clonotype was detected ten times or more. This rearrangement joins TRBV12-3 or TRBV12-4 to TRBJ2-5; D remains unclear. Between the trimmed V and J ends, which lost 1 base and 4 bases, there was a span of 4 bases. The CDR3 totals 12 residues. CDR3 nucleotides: TGTGCCAGCAGTTTAGGGACAGAGACCCAGTACTTC. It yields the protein CASSLGTETQYF.

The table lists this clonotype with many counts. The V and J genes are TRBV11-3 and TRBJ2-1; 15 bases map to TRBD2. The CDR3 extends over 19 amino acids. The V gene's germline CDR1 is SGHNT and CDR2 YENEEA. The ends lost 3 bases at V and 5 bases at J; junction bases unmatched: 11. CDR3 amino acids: CASSFSLGLAGGPHNEQFF. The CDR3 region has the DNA TGTGCCAGCAGCTTTTCGCTCGGACTAGCGGGAGGGCCCCACAATGAGCAGTTCTTC.

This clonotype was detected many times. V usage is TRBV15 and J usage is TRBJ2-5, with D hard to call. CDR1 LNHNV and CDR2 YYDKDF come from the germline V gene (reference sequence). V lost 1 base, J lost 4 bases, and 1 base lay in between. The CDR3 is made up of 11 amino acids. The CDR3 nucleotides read TGTGCCACCAGCAGAGGAGAGACCCAGTACTTC. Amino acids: CATSRGETQYF.

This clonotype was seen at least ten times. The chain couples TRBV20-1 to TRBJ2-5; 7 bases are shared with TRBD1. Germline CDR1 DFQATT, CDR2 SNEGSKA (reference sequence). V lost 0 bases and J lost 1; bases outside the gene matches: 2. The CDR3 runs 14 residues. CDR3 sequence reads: CSAREDRPQETQYF. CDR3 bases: TGCAGTGCTAGAGAGGACAGGCCCCAAGAGACCCAGTACTTC.

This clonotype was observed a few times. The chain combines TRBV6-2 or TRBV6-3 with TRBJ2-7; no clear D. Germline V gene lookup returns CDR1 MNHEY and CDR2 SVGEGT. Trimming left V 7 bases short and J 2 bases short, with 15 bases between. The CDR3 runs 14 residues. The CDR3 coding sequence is TGTGCCAGCACTCCGAGGAGTTCCCCCTACGAGCAGTACTTC. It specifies CASTPRSSPYEQYF.

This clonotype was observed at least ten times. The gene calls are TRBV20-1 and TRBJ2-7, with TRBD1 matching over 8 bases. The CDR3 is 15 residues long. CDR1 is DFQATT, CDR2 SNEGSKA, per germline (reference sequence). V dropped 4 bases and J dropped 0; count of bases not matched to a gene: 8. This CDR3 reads CSANPTGQVSYEQYF. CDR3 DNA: TGCAGTGCTAACCCAACGGGACAGGTCTCCTACGAGCAGTACTTC.

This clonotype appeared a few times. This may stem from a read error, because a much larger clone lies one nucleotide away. The CDR3 bases are TGCGCCAGCAGCTTGGACACGTACAATGACCAGTTCTTC. This gives the protein CASSLDTYNDQFF. The rearrangement links TRBV5-1 to TRBJ2-1; D is uncertain. The CDR3 extends over 13 amino acids. In germline, CDR1 is SGHRS, CDR2 YFSETQ.

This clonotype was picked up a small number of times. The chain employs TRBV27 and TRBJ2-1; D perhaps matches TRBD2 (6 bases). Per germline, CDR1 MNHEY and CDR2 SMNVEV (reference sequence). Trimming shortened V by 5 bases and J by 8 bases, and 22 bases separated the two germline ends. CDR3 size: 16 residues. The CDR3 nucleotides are TGTGCCAGCAGTGGAGACTGGGGACTGGCGAGCGATGAGCAGTTCTTC. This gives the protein CASSGDWGLASDEQFF.

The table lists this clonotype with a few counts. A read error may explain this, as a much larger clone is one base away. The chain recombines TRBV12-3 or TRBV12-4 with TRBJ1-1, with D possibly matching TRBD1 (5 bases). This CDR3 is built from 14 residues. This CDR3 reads CASGLGSGGAEAFF. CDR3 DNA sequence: TGTGCCAGCGGTTTGGGTTCGGGGGGGGCTGAAGCTTTCTTT.

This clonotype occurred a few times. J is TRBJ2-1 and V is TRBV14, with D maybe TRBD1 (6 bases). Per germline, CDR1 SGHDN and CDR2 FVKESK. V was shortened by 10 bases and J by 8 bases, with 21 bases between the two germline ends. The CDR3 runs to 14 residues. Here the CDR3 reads CAKLRDTEGDEQFF. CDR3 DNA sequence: TGTGCCAAATTAAGGGACACTGAGGGGGATGAGCAGTTCTTC.

In DNA form, the CDR3 reads TGTGCCAGCGGGAGGGACGGCAATCAGCCCCAGCATTTT. It translates to CASGRDGNQPQHF. This sequence joins TRBV6-1 and TRBJ1-5, with a possible D match to TRBD1 (5 bases). V was trimmed by 8 bases and J by 2 bases, leaving 10 bases between them. Germline CDR1 reads MNHNS; CDR2 reads SASEGT. CDR3 length: 13 amino acids.

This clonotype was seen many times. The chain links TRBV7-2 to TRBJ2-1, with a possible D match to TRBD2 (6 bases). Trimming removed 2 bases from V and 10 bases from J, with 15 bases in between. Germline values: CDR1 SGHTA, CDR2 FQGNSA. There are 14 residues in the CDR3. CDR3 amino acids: CASSLTGAVVEQFF. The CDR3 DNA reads TGTGCCAGCAGCTTAACGGGAGCAGTTGTCGAGCAGTTCTTC.

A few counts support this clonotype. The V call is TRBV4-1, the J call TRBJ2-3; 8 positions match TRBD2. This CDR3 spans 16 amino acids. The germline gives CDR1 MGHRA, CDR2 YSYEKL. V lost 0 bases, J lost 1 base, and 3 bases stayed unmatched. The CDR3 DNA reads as TGCGCCAGCAGCCAAGATGAGACTAGCGGCACAGATACGCAGTATTTT. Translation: CASSQDETSGTDTQYF.

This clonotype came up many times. CDR3 DNA: TGTGCCAGCAGCTGGGGTCGGACTTACGAGCAGTACTTC. Encoded protein: CASSWGRTYEQYF. The chain couples TRBV11-2 to TRBJ2-7; possibly TRBD2 for D (5 bases). Germline CDR1 reads SGHAT; CDR2 reads FQNNGV. The V and J ends lost 4 bases and 4 bases respectively, with 11 bases between them. The CDR3 has 13 amino acids.

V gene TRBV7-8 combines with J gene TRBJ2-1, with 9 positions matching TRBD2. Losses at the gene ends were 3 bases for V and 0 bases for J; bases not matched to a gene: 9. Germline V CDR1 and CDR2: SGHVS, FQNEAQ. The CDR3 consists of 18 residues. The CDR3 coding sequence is TGTGCCAGCAGCTTCCCCTTAGCGGGAGAGGACTCCTACAATGAGCAGTTCTTC. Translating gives CASSFPLAGEDSYNEQFF.

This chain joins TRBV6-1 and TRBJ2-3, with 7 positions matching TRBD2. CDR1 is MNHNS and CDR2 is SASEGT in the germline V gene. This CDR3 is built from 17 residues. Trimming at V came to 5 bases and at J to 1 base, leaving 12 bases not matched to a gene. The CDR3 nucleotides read TGTGCCAGCAGTCCCCATCGGAGAGCGGGACGCACAGATACGCAGTATTTT. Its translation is CASSPHRRAGRTDTQYF.

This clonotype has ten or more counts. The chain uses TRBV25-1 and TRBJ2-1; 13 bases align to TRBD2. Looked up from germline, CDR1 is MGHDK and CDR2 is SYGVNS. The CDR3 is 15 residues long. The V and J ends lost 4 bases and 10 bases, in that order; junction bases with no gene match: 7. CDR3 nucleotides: TGTGCCAGCAGTGCCGGACTAGCGGGAGTGCGGGAGCAGTTCTTC. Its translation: CASSAGLAGVREQFF.

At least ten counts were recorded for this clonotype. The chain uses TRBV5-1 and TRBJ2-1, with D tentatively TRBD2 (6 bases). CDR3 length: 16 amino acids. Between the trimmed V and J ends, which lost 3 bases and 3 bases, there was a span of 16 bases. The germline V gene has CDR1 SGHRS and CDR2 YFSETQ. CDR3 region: CASSYASDTIYNEQFF. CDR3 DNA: TGCGCCAGCAGCTATGCTAGCGACACGATCTACAATGAGCAGTTCTTC.

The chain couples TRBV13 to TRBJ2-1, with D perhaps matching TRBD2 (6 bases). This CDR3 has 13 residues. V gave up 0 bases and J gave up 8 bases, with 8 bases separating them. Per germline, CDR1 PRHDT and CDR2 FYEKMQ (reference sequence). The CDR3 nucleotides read TGTGCCAGCAGCTTAGGGCCGGGGGATGAGCAGTTCTTC. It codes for CASSLGPGDEQFF. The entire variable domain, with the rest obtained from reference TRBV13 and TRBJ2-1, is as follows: AAGVIQSPRHLIKEKRETATLKCYPIPRHDTVYWYQQGPGQDPQFLISFYEKMQSDKGSIPDRFSAQQFSDYHSELNMSSLELGDSALYFCASSLGPGDEQFFGPGTRLTVL.

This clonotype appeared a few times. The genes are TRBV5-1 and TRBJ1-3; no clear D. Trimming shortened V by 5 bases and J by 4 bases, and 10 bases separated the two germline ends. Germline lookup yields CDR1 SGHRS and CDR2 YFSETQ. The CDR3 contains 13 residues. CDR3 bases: TGCGCCAGCAGGAACGGCGGAGGAAACACCATATATTTT. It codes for CASRNGGGNTIYF.

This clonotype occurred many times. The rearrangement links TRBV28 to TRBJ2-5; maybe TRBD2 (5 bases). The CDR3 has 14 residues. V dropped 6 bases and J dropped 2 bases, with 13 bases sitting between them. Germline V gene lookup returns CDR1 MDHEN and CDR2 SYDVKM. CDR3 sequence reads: CASRPWTGQETQYF. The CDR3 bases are TGTGCCAGCAGACCTTGGACTGGTCAAGAGACCCAGTACTTC.

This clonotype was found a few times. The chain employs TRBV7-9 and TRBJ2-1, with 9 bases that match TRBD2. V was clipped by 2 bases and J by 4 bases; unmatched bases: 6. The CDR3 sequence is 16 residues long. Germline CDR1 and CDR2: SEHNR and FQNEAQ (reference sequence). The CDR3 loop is CASSLLTSGEYNEQFF. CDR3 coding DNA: TGTGCCAGCAGCTTATTGACTAGCGGAGAGTACAATGAGCAGTTCTTC.

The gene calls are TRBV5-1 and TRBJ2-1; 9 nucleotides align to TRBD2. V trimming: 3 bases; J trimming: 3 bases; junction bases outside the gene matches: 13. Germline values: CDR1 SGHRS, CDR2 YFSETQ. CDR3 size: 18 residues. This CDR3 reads CASSWGQTQREVYNEQFF. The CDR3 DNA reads TGCGCCAGCAGCTGGGGACAGACCCAGCGGGAGGTCTACAATGAGCAGTTCTTC.

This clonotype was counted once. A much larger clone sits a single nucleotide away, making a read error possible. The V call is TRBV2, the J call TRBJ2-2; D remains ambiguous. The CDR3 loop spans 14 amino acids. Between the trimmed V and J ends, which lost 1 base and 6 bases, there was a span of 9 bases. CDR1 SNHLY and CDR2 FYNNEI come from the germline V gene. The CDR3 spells CASSEVDRSGELFF. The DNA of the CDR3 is TGTGCCAGCAGTGAAGTAGATCGCTCCGGGGAGCTGTTTTTT.